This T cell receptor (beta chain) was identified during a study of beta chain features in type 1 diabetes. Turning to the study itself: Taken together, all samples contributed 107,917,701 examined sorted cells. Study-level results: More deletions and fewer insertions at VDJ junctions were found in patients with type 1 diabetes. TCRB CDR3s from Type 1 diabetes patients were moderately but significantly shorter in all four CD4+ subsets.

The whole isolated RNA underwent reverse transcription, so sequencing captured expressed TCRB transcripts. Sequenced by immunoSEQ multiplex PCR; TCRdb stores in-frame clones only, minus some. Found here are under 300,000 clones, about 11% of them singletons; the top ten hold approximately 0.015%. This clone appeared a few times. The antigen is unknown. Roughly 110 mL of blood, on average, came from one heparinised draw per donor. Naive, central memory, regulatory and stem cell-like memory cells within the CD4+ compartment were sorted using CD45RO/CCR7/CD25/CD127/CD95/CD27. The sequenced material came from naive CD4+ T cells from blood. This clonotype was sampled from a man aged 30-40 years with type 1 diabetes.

CDR3 residues: CAWSDPRTGSLGKLFF. Here the CDR3 DNA reads TGTGCCTGGAGCGACCCTCGGACCGGGAGCCTAGGAAAACTGTTTTTT. The genes are TRBV30 and TRBJ1-4; D gene uncertain. Germline CDR1 GTSNPN, CDR2 SVGIG (reference sequence). Trimming shortened V by 3 bases and J by 10 bases, and 24 bases separated the two germline ends. The CDR3 spans 16 residues.